This T cell receptor beta chain came from a study of T cell responses to AZD1222 COVID-19 vaccine (dated by TCRdb to the early 2020s). Broadly, across the study: A total of about 240 trial participants underwent TCR sequencing, of whom some 210 received two doses of AZD1222 and around 25 received two doses of the MenACWY control vaccine. Trial participants were enrolled into age subgroups of 18-55, 56-69 and 70-plus years, which contained roughly 140, 27 and 60 TCR-sequenced participants, respectively. The study at large found these results: Participants were mostly white British and included more females than males, and it was suggested by the authors that clonal diversity may have been underestimated. The 56-69-year group was small, and its depth increase did not reach significance, likely because of low power. Conclusions about previously exposed vaccinees were limited because only a handful of AZD1222 recipients were SARS-CoV-2 seropositive at baseline. Reportedly, close to half of the unique spike-specific TCRs recognized epitopes lying outside the regions that are mutated in the B.1.351 and B.1.1.7 variants. Because no day 14 peak-response samples were available, the repertoires could be characterized only after the peak T cell response. Vaccine-associated CD4 TCRs spanned the whole spike protein, with dominant responses in regions 160-218 and 743-854. Spike-specific TCR breadth and depth rose significantly after two AZD1222 doses compared with day 0 and with MenACWY recipients.

A single count supports this clone. Its antigen remains unidentified. The record has no base qualities; no much larger clone is one base away. The CDR3 regions of human TCRbeta chains were analyzed by immunosequencing. The authors processed their data as follows. TCRs in the repertoires were matched against a reference library of SARS-CoV-2-specific TCRs that had been generated with the MIRA antigen-specificity platform. Breadth was defined as the fraction of unique TCRs that were SARS-CoV-2-associated. Depth was defined as the fraction of total T cells that were SARS-CoV-2-associated. Using the MIRA data, each spike-specific TCR was mapped to the spike region that the TCR reacts to and placed in a CD4 or CD8 class. Log10-transformed breadth and depth values were compared by one-way ANOVA with Sidak's multiple comparisons tests. The immuneACCESS repertoire file appears here via TCRdb, limited to in-frame rearrangements. These files lack a portion of the clones; in checked studies, under half of the deficit traces to unresolved V genes, and the cause of the others is not known. V, J and clone size reflect that table, while D and trimming were determined from the DNA. The sample includes 90,000 to 150,000 clones, with around 84% observed a single time. The top ten hold approximately 15% of the sample.

CDR1 and CDR2, looked up from the germline V gene, are MNHEY and SVGAGI. The CDR3 covers 14 residues, taking in both the cysteine and the phenylalanine. The CDR3 DNA has 42 bases and is translated from base 1. V is cut by 0 bases and J by 6 bases, and the space between the germline ends is 11 bases. The time point label on this specimen signifies: about 28 days (+/-7) after the second vaccine dose. AZD1222 recipients with second doses at about 4 weeks or about 12 weeks were pooled, because spike-specific TCR depth and breadth did not differ between schedules. Samples from vaccinated people were obtained from the UK trials COV001 and COV002, which included a single-blind randomized controlled phase 2/3 trial of AZD1222 (ChAdOx1 nCoV-19) in healthy adults. For TCRbeta chain sequencing, PBMC samples from trial participants were taken at day 0 and at day 28 after the second dose.

The source was peripheral blood, collected 28 days after the second AZD1222 dose. The V gene is TRBV6-5 and the J gene is TRBJ1-1, and the D gene may be TRBD1, 5 bases matching. This clonotype was sampled from an adult who received the AZD1222 COVID-19 vaccine. The sequenced DNA: TGTGCCAGCAGTTACTCCCAGGGATTTGCTGAAGCTTTCTTT. Protein translation: CASSYSQGFAEAFF.